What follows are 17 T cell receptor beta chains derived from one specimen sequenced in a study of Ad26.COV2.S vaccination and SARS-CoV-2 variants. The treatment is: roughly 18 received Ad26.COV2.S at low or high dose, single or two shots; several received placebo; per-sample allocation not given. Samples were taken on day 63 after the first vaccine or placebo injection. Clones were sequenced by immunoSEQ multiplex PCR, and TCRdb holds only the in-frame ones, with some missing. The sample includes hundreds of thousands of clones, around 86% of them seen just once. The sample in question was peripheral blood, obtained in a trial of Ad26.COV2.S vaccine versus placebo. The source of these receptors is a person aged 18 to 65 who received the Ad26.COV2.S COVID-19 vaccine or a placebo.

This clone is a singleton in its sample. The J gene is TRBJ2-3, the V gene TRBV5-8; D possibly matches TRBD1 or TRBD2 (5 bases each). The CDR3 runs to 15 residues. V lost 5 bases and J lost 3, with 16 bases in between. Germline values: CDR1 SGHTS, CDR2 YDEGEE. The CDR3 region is CASRRGLSGTDTQYF. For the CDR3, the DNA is TGTGCCAGCAGAAGGGGTCTATCGGGGACAGATACGCAGTATTTT.

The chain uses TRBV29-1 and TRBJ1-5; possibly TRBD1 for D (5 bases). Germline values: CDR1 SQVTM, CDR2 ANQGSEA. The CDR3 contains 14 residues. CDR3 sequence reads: CNQNPRQNNQPQHF. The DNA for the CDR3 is TGCAACCAAAACCCCCGACAGAACAATCAGCCCCAGCATTTT.

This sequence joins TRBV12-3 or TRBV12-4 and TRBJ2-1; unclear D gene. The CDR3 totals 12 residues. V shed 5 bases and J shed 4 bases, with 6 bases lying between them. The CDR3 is CASSPLYNEQFF. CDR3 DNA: TGTGCCAGCAGTCCTTTATACAATGAGCAGTTCTTC.

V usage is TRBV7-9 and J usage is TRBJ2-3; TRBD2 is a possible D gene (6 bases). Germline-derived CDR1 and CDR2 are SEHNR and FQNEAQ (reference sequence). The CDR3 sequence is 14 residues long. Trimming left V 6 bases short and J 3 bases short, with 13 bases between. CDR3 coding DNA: TGTGCCAGCAGACCGTTACGGGAGACAGATACGCAGTATTTT. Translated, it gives CASRPLRETDTQYF.

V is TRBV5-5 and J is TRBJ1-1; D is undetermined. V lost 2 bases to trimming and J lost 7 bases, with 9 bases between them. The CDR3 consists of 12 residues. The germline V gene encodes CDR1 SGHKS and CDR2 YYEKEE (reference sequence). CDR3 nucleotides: TGTGCCAGCAGCTTATCTACGCTTGAAGCTTTCTTT. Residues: CASSLSTLEAFF.

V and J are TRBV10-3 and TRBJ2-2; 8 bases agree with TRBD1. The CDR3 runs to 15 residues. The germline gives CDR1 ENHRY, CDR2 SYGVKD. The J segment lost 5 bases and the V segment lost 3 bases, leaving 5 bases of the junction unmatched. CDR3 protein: CAISEGQGETGELFF. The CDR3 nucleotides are TGTGCCATCAGTGAAGGACAGGGAGAGACCGGGGAGCTGTTTTTT.

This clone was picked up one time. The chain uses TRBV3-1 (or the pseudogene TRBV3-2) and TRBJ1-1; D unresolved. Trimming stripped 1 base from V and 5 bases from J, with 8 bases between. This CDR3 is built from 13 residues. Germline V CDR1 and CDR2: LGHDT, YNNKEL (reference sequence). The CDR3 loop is CASSQVRRTEAFF. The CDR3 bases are TGTGCCAGCAGCCAAGTCAGGAGAACTGAAGCTTTCTTT.

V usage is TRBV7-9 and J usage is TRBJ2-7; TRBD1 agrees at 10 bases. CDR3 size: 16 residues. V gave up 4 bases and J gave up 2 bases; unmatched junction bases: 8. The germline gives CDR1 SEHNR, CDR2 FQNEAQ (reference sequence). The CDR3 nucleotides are TGTGCCAGCAGCTCAGTGGGACAGGGGATCCCCTACGAGCAGTACTTC. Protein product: CASSSVGQGIPYEQYF. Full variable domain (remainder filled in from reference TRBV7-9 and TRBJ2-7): DTGVSQNPRHKITKRGQNVTFRCDPISEHNRLYWYRQTLGQGPEFLTYFQNEAQLEKSRLLSDRFSAERPKGSFSTLEIQRTEQGDSAMYLCASSSVGQGIPYEQYFGPGTRLTVT.

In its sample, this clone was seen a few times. CDR3 amino acids: CASSPPVRSGKTYEQYF. The CDR3 region has the DNA TGTGCCAGCTCACCACCCGTTCGGTCAGGGAAAACCTACGAGCAGTACTTC. This chain uses TRBV18 with TRBJ2-7, with D possibly TRBD1 on 5 matching bases. The germline V and J ends were trimmed by 0 bases and 2 bases, with 17 bases remaining between them. Germline CDR1 KGHSH, CDR2 LQKENI. The CDR3 covers 17 residues. The variable domain in full, with the rest retrieved from reference TRBV18 and TRBJ2-7, is NAGVMQNPRHLVRRRGQEARLRCSPMKGHSHVYWYRQLPEEGLKFMVYLQKENIIDESGMPKERFSAEFPKEGPSILRIQQVVRGDSAAYFCASSPPVRSGKTYEQYFGPGTRLTVT.

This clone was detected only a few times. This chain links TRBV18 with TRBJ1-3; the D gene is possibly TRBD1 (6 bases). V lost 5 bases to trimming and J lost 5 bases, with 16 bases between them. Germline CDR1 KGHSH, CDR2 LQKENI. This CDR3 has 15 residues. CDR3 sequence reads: CASSSAGGDRNTIYF. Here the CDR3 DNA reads TGTGCCAGCTCATCCGCGGGGGGCGACAGAAACACCATATATTTT.

As DNA, the CDR3 is TGCGCCAGCAGCCAAGCGCCTAGCGGGGAACCAGATACGCAGTATTTT. This encodes CASSQAPSGEPDTQYF. This sequence joins TRBV4-3 and TRBJ2-3; 9 nucleotides agree with TRBD2. The trim removed 1 base at V and 4 bases at J, leaving 6 bases unmatched. The CDR3 contains 16 residues. Per germline, CDR1 LGHNA and CDR2 YSLEER.

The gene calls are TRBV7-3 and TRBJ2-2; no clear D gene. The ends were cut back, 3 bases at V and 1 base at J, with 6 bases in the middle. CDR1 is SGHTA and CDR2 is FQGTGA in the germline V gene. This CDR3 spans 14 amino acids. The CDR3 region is CASSFSRNTGELFF. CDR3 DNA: TGTGCCAGCAGCTTTTCCCGGAACACCGGGGAGCTGTTTTTT.

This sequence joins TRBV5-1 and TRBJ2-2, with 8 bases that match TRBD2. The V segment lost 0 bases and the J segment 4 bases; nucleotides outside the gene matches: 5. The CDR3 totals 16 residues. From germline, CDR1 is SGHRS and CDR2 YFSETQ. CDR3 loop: CASSLVNSGVTGELFF. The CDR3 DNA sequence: TGCGCCAGCAGCTTGGTAAATAGCGGGGTCACCGGGGAGCTGTTTTTT.

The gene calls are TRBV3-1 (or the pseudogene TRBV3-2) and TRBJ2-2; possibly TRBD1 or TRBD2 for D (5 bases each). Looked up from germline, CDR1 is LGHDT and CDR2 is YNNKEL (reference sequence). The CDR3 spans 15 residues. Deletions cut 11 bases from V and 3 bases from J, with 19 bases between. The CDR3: CAASSGRGDTGELFF. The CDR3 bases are TGTGCCGCCTCGTCGGGAAGGGGCGACACCGGGGAGCTGTTTTTT.

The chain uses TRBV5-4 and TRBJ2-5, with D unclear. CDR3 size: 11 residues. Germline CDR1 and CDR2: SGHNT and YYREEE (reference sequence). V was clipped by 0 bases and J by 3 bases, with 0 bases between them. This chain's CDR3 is CASSLEETQYF. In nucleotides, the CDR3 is TGTGCCAGCAGCTTGGAAGAGACCCAGTACTTC.

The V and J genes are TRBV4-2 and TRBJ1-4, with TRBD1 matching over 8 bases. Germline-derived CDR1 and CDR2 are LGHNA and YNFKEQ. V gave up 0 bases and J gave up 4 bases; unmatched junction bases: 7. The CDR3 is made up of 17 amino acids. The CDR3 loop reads CASSQDVQGVVNEKLFF. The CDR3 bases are TGTGCCAGCAGCCAAGATGTACAGGGGGTTGTTAATGAAAAACTGTTTTTT.

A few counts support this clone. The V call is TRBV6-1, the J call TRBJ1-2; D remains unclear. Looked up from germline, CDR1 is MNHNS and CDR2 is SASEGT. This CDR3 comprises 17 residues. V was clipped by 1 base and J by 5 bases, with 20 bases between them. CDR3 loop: CASSEGTEVPVRYGYTF. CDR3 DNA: TGTGCCAGCAGTGAAGGGACGGAGGTCCCGGTGAGGTATGGCTACACCTTC.